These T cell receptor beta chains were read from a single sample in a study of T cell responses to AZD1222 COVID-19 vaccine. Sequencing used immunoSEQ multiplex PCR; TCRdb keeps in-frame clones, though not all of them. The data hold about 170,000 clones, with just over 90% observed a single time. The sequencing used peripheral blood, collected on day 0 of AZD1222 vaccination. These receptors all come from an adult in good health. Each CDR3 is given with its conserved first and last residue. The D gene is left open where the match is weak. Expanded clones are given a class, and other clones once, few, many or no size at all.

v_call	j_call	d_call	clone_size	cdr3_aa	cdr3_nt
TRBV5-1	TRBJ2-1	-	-	CASGRDFNEQFF	TGCGCCAGCGGCCGGGATTTCAATGAGCAGTTCTTC
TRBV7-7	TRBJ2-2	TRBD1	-	CASSRQGSDTGELFF	TGTGCCAGCAGCCGACAGGGATCGGACACCGGGGAGCTGTTTTTT
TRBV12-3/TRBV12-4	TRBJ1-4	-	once	CASRVPIGGKLFF	TGTGCCAGCAGAGTCCCCATTGGGGGAAAACTGTTTTTT
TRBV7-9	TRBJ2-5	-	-	CASSLMSEIETQYF	TGTGCCAGCAGCTTGATGAGTGAGATAGAGACCCAGTACTTC
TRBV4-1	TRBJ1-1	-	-	CASSQYDRSWLPEAFF	TGCGCCAGCAGCCAATACGACAGATCGTGGTTGCCTGAAGCTTTCTTT
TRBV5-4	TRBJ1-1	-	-	CASSDGANTEAFF	TGTGCCAGCAGTGACGGGGCGAACACTGAAGCTTTCTTT
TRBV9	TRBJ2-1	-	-	CASSVVGGQIYNEQFF	TGTGCCAGCAGCGTAGTGGGGGGACAGATTTACAATGAGCAGTTCTTC
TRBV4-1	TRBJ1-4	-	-	CASSYYPPQQGSNEKLFF	TGCGCCAGCAGCTACTACCCACCTCAGCAGGGATCAAATGAAAAACTGTTTTTT
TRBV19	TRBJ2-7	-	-	CASSRPGSRGYEQYF	TGTGCCAGTAGCCGTCCCGGGAGCAGGGGCTACGAGCAGTACTTC
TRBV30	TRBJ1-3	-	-	CAGGRNSQGGNTIYF	TGTGCCGGGGGTCGAAATTCCCAGGGGGGAAACACCATATATTTT
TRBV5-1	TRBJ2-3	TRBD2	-	CASSPGLAGGWTDTQYF	TGCGCCAGCAGCCCGGGACTAGCGGGGGGTTGGACAGATACGCAGTATTTT
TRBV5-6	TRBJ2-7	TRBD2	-	CASSWRGSSYEQYF	TGTGCCAGCAGCTGGCGGGGGAGCTCCTACGAGCAGTACTTC
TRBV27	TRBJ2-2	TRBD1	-	CASRDRGITGELFF	TGTGCCAGCAGGGACAGGGGTATAACCGGGGAGCTGTTTTTT
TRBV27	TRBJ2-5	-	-	CATQGTQETQYF	TGTGCCACCCAGGGGACCCAAGAGACCCAGTACTTC
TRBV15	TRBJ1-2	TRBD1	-	CATSSRGNNYGYTF	TGTGCCACCAGCAGCAGGGGGAATAACTATGGCTACACCTTC
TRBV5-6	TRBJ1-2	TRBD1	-	CASSPTGDYGYTF	TGTGCCAGCAGCCCGACAGGGGACTATGGCTACACCTTC
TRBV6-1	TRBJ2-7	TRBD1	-	CASSEGTGVSYEQYF	TGTGCCAGCAGTGAGGGGACAGGGGTCTCCTACGAGCAGTACTTC
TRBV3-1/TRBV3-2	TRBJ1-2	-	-	CASSQVSSRYGYTF	TGTGCCAGCAGCCAAGTCAGCTCTAGGTATGGCTACACCTTC
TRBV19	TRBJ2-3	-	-	CASSIRSGGATDTQYF	TGTGCCAGTAGTATAAGGTCTGGCGGAGCCACAGATACGCAGTATTTT
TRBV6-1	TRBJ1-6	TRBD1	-	CASSDGTGNSPLHF	TGTGCCAGCAGTGACGGGACAGGGAATTCACCCCTCCACTTT
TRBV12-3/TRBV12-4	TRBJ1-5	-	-	CASSLRANQPQHF	TGTGCCAGCAGTTTACGGGCAAATCAGCCCCAGCATTTT
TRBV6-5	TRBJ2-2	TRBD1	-	CASTGGADTGELFF	TGTGCCAGCACAGGGGGCGCCGACACCGGGGAGCTGTTTTTT
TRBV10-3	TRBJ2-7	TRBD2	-	CATEASSGNYEQYF	TGTGCCACCGAGGCCAGTAGCGGGAACTACGAGCAGTACTTC
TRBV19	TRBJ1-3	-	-	CASSIEASGNTIYF	TGTGCCAGTAGTATAGAAGCCTCTGGAAACACCATATATTTT
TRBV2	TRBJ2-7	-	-	CASSEIERAQEFYF	TGTGCCAGCAGTGAAATCGAGAGGGCCCAGGAGTTTTACTTC
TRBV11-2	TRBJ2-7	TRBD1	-	CASSLGGTGGHYEQYF	TGTGCCAGCAGCTTAGGGGGGACAGGGGGTCACTACGAGCAGTACTTC
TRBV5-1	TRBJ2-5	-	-	CASSLAPTDAETQYF	TGCGCCAGCAGCTTGGCCCCCACCGACGCAGAGACCCAGTACTTC
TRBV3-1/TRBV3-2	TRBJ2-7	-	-	CASSQKRMRNGTYCYEQYF	TGTGCCAGCAGCCAAAAAAGAATGAGGAACGGGACTTACTGCTACGAGCAGTACTTC
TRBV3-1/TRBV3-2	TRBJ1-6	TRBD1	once	CASSQTGINSPLHF	TGTGCCAGCAGCCAGACAGGGATCAATTCACCCCTCCACTTT
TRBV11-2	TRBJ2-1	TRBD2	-	CASSSGTSGGIYNEQFF	TGTGCCAGCAGCTCAGGGACTAGCGGGGGGATATACAATGAGCAGTTCTTC
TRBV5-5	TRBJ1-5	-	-	CASSLVDNQPQHF	TGTGCCAGCAGCTTGGTAGACAATCAGCCCCAGCATTTT
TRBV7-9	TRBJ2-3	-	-	CASSLYQAADTQYF	TGTGCCAGCAGCTTATACCAAGCAGCAGATACGCAGTATTTT
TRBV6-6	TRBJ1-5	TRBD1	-	CASSRTRGQSNQPQHF	TGTGCCAGCAGTCGAACGAGGGGGCAGAGCAATCAGCCCCAGCATTTT
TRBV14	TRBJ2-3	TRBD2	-	CASSLHHRTSGGADTQYF	TGTGCCAGCAGCCTCCACCACCGGACTAGCGGGGGGGCAGATACGCAGTATTTT
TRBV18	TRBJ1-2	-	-	CASSPSKNYGYTF	TGTGCCAGCTCACCATCAAAAAACTATGGCTACACCTTC
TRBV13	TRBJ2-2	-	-	CASSLLYTGELFF	TGTGCCAGCAGCTTACTTTACACCGGGGAGCTGTTTTTT
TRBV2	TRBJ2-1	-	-	CASSERGNEQFF	TGTGCCAGCAGTGAAAGGGGCAATGAGCAGTTCTTC
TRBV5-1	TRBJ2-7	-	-	CASSFPDRRTYEQYF	TGCGCCAGCAGCTTCCCCGACAGAAGGACCTACGAGCAGTACTTC